This paragraph reports one T cell receptor (beta chain). This sample is drawn from a study of blood T cell repertoires in COVID-19. The protocol was immunoSEQ multiplex PCR, while the TCRdb copy is restricted to in-frame clones and leaves out a portion. This table holds 78,000 or so clones, approximately 86% found once. The V segment lost 7 bases and the J segment 3 bases; nucleotides outside the gene matches: 6. This CDR3 contains 16 residues. CDR1 and CDR2 (germline): SGHRS, YFSETQ. The chain carries TRBV5-1 and TRBJ2-3; 15 positions agree with TRBD2. This receptor was identified in a man aged 45-65 years with active or convalescent COVID-19. Sequenced input: peripheral blood. The CDR3 DNA follows: TGCGCCAGCGCCCGGACTAGCGGGGGGGCAACAGATACGCAGTATTTT. Protein product: CASARTSGGATDTQYF.